These 24 T cell receptor beta chains came from one sample sequenced in a study of shared clonotypes between healthy human individuals. Using immunoSEQ multiplex PCR, the repertoire was profiled, and TCRdb retains in-frame clones only, with some absent. The table includes under 750,000 clones, roughly 72% detected once. The sequenced sample consisted of memory CD4+ T cells sorted from blood. Subset noted: CD45RA-negative fraction. The receptor source for this set is a woman aged 25-40 years in good health.

This chain links TRBV4-1 with TRBJ2-2; D is unclear. This CDR3 contains 12 residues. Per the germline V gene, CDR1 is MGHRA and CDR2 is YSYEKL. V was trimmed by 8 bases and J by 8 bases, leaving 12 bases between them. The CDR3 here is CASQMGPGELFF. CDR3 nucleotide sequence: TGCGCCAGCCAGATGGGTCCGGGGGAGCTGTTTTTT.

The V gene is TRBV10-2, the J gene TRBJ2-7; 10 bases map to TRBD1. Per the germline V gene, CDR1 is WSHSY and CDR2 is SAAADI. The V gene end was trimmed by 6 bases and the J gene end by 4 bases; junction bases not matched to a gene: 6. The CDR3 has 14 amino acids. In DNA form, the CDR3 reads TGCGCCAGCAGGCCGGGACAGGGGTTGTACGAGCAGTACTTC. Translation gives CASRPGQGLYEQYF.

Concerning this clone: One base away lies a much larger clone, so this may be a sequencing read error. Other DNA sequences in this specimen translate into the identical CDR3. This chain uses TRBV19 with TRBJ2-3; TRBD2 matches 8 bases. Germline CDR1 LNHDA, CDR2 SQIVND (reference sequence). Germline trimming cut 6 bases from V and 0 bases from J; bases unmatched to any gene: 2. The CDR3 runs to 14 residues. CDR3 in DNA: TGTGCCAGTAGACCTAGCGGGAGCACAGATACGCAGTATTTT. It is translated as CASRPSGSTDTQYF. Full variable domain (remainder filled in from reference TRBV19 and TRBJ2-3): DGGITQSPKYLFRKEGQNVTLSCEQNLNHDAMYWYRQDPGQGLRLIYYSQIVNDFQKGDIAEGYSVSREKKESFPLTVTSAQKNPTAFYLCASRPSGSTDTQYFGPGTRLTVL.

V and J are TRBV7-8 and TRBJ2-7; 10 nucleotides line up with TRBD2. Germline V gene data show CDR1 as SGHVS and CDR2 as FQNEAQ. With 5 bases clipped from V and 6 bases from J, the junction kept 19 bases outside the gene matches. The CDR3 loop spans 18 amino acids. Here the CDR3 DNA reads TGTGCCAGCAGCGAAAGAGCGGTAGCTAGCGGGAGAATCGGCGAGCAGTACTTC. This codes for CASSERAVASGRIGEQYF.

The chain joins TRBV4-1 to TRBJ2-3; D unresolved. Germline V lookup: CDR1 MGHRA, CDR2 YSYEKL. CDR3 length: 15 residues. V was pared by 1 base and J by 6 bases, with 14 bases between. In nucleotides, the CDR3 is TGCGCCAGCAGCCAAGGGCAAGGTCCCTTGGATACGCAGTATTTT. It yields the protein CASSQGQGPLDTQYF.

This chain links TRBV7-9 with TRBJ1-3; tentatively, D is TRBD1 (6 bases). Germline CDR1 and CDR2: SEHNR and FQNEAQ (reference sequence). V was shortened by 5 bases and J by 3 bases, with 11 bases between the two germline ends. The length of the CDR3 is 14 residues. CDR3 loop: CASSPGGIGNTIYF. CDR3 in DNA: TGTGCCAGCAGCCCGGGGGGCATTGGAAACACCATATATTTT.

The chain has TRBV19 and TRBJ2-5; D may correspond to TRBD1 or TRBD2 (5 bases each). V was trimmed by 5 bases and J by 4 bases, leaving 20 bases between them. From germline, CDR1 is LNHDA and CDR2 SQIVND (reference sequence). CDR3 length equals 16 residues. CDR3 bases: TGTGCCAGTAGTGACCCGGGACCCGAGGCCGGAGAGACCCAGTACTTC. This gives the protein CASSDPGPEAGETQYF. The whole variable domain, filled in from reference TRBV19 and TRBJ2-5, reads DGGITQSPKYLFRKEGQNVTLSCEQNLNHDAMYWYRQDPGQGLRLIYYSQIVNDFQKGDIAEGYSVSREKKESFPLTVTSAQKNPTAFYLCASSDPGPEAGETQYFGPGTRLLVL.

This clone was recorded only once. This chain uses TRBV28 with TRBJ2-5; D is possibly TRBD1 (6 bases). The V and J ends lost 10 bases and 4 bases respectively, with 22 bases between them. The CDR3 runs to 15 residues. Germline V CDR1 and CDR2: MDHEN, SYDVKM. The CDR3: CATHWGQVGTETQYF. Here the CDR3 DNA reads TGTGCCACCCATTGGGGGCAGGTTGGGACAGAGACCCAGTACTTC.

The rearrangement joins TRBV10-3 to TRBJ1-1; unclear D gene. The V end lost 10 bases, the J end lost 0 bases, and 12 bases lay between the germline ends. Germline assignment: CDR1 ENHRY and CDR2 SYGVKD. The CDR3 is 13 residues long. Here the CDR3 reads CATTGELNTEAFF. The CDR3 DNA is TGTGCCACAACTGGGGAGTTGAACACTGAAGCTTTCTTT.

The gene calls are TRBV6-6 and TRBJ2-2; D is unclear. Per germline, CDR1 MNHNY and CDR2 SVGAGI (reference sequence). Trimming left V 7 bases short and J 2 bases short, with 17 bases between. CDR3 length: 16 residues. CDR3 nucleotides: TGTGCCAGCACATTTAACGGCATCCAAAACACCGGGGAGCTGTTTTTT. It codes for CASTFNGIQNTGELFF.

The chain couples TRBV28 to TRBJ1-1; possible D gene TRBD1, 5 bases. Germline values: CDR1 MDHEN, CDR2 SYDVKM. The length of the CDR3 is 16 residues. V was cut by 3 bases and J by 1 base, with 15 bases left in between. The CDR3 loop reads CASSFGRARGNTEAFF. DNA of the CDR3: TGTGCCAGCAGTTTCGGCAGGGCTAGGGGGAACACTGAAGCTTTCTTT.

J is TRBJ1-1 and V is TRBV18; 8 nucleotides match TRBD1. There are 16 residues in the CDR3. Trimming removed 6 bases from V and 2 bases from J; junction bases left unmatched: 11. The germline CDR1 and CDR2 sequences are KGHSH and LQKENI. CDR3 coding DNA: TGTGCCAGCTCGCAGCAGGGGGCGATGGATAACACTGAAGCTTTCTTT. Translation gives CASSQQGAMDNTEAFF.

This clone was picked up a small number of times. At one of its ends the junction is not consistent with the germline gene, which may arise from a read error. The gene calls are TRBV28 and TRBJ1-3; D may be TRBD1 (5 bases). The germline CDR1 and CDR2 sequences are MDHEN and SYDVKM. The CDR3 consists of 13 residues. Written as DNA, the CDR3 is TGCGGGGCGGGTACAGCGGCTGGAAACACCATATATTTT. This translates into CGAGTAAGNTIYF. The variable domain in full, completed from reference TRBV28 and TRBJ1-3, reads DVKVTQSSRYLVKRTGEKVFLECVQDMDHENMFWYRQDPGLGLRLIYFSYDVKMKEKGDIPEGYSVSREKKERFSLILESASTNQTSMYLCGAGTAAGNTIYFGEGSWLTVV.

The genes are TRBV6-5 and TRBJ1-2; D ambiguous. V lost 2 bases, J lost 3 bases, and 7 bases lay in between. CDR3 length equals 13 residues. Germline V gene data show CDR1 as MNHEY and CDR2 as SVGAGI. For the CDR3, the DNA is TGTGCCAGCAGTTACGACGGGTACTATGGCTACACCTTC. Residues: CASSYDGYYGYTF.

The chain couples TRBV21-1 to TRBJ2-1; whether TRBD1, the table's D call, matches the DNA was not checked. TRBV21-1 is classified as a pseudogene. The CDR3 runs 15 residues. CDR3: CASSKAATGRNEQFF. For the CDR3, the DNA is TGTGCCAGCAGCAAAGCGGCGACAGGACGCAATGAGCAGTTCTTC.

The rearrangement links TRBV5-6 to TRBJ2-3, with D possibly called TRBD1 or TRBD2 (6 bases each). V dropped 6 bases and J dropped 1 base, with 18 bases sitting between them. The length of the CDR3 is 16 residues. From germline, CDR1 is SGHDT and CDR2 YYEEEE. The CDR3 reads CASTDGGPLGTDTQYF. The CDR3 DNA reads as TGTGCCAGCACTGATGGGGGGCCCCTGGGCACAGATACGCAGTATTTT.

Only one count was recorded for this clone. This chain uses TRBV30 with TRBJ2-7, with D possibly matching TRBD1 (6 bases). Germline CDR1 and CDR2: GTSNPN and SVGIG (reference sequence). This CDR3 is 12 amino acids long. Trimming left V 3 bases short and J 9 bases short, with 15 bases between. In DNA form, the CDR3 reads TGTGCCTGGAGGGGGGCAGGTTTAAGGCAGTACTTC. Protein product: CAWRGAGLRQYF.

This clone was counted at least ten times. CDR3 coding DNA: TGTGCCAGCGGCTGGAAGGGGAACACTGAAGCTTTCTTT. Amino acids: CASGWKGNTEAFF. The chain recombines TRBV13 with TRBJ1-1, with D uncertain. The germline CDR1 and CDR2 sequences are PRHDT and FYEKMQ (reference sequence). CDR3 length equals 13 residues. V was trimmed by 8 bases and J by 1 base, leaving 11 bases between them.

The chain has TRBV5-1 and TRBJ1-2; D ambiguous. The germline V gene encodes CDR1 SGHRS and CDR2 YFSETQ. Trimming left V 3 bases short and J 3 bases short, with 15 bases between. CDR3 size: 15 residues. The chain's CDR3 is CASSSLVGVDYGYTF. CDR3 DNA: TGCGCCAGCAGCTCCCTTGTTGGGGTTGACTATGGCTACACCTTC.

V and J are TRBV21-1 and TRBJ2-6; TRBD1, as called in the table, went unchecked against the DNA. TRBV21-1 constitutes a pseudogene. This CDR3 contains 19 residues. CDR3 loop: CASSKGKLRGPSGANVLTF. In DNA form, the CDR3 reads TGTGCCAGCAGCAAAGGAAAACTCAGGGGGCCCTCTGGGGCCAACGTCCTGACTTTC.

This clone was seen a handful of times. The chain couples TRBV21-1 to TRBJ2-1; TRBD2, as called in the table, went unchecked against the DNA. TRBV21-1 is shown as a pseudogene. This CDR3 is built from 14 residues. The CDR3 spells CASSNPGVYNEQFF. In nucleotides, the CDR3 is TGTGCCAGCAGCAACCCGGGAGTGTACAATGAGCAGTTCTTC.

V is TRBV5-1 and J is TRBJ2-7; possibly TRBD2 for D (5 bases). With 0 bases removed from V and 2 bases from J, the gap between germline ends came to 12 bases. The CDR3 has 15 amino acids. Germline V gene lookup returns CDR1 SGHRS and CDR2 YFSETQ. CDR3 loop: CASSLARGSTYEQYF. As DNA, the CDR3 is TGCGCCAGCAGCTTGGCTCGTGGGAGCACCTACGAGCAGTACTTC. The full variable domain, with the rest looked up from reference TRBV5-1 and TRBJ2-7, is KAGVTQTPRYLIKTRGQQVTLSCSPISGHRSVSWYQQTPGQGLQFLFEYFSETQRNKGNFPGRFSGRQFSNSRSEMNVSTLELGDSALYLCASSLARGSTYEQYFGPGTRLTVT.

V gene TRBV6-1 combines with J gene TRBJ1-3; D might be TRBD1 (6 bases). Germline V gene sequence: CDR1 MNHNS, CDR2 SASEGT. Trimming stripped 2 bases from V and 7 bases from J, with 15 bases between. The CDR3 has 15 residues. In nucleotides, the CDR3 is TGTGCCAGCAGTGAAATGGGGGGCGCGACGAACACCATATATTTT. Its translation is CASSEMGGATNTIYF.

This clone was detected a few times. V usage is TRBV27 and J usage is TRBJ2-7; TRBD2 matches 10 bases. Unmatched junction bases numbered 24, after V lost 4 bases and J lost 3 bases. CDR3 size: 21 residues. Germline values: CDR1 MNHEY, CDR2 SMNVEV (reference sequence). CDR3 DNA sequence: TGTGCCAGCAGTTCCAACCCCTACACGCTCGACCCTTTAGCGGGGGGCTACGAGCAGTACTTC. The encoded protein is CASSSNPYTLDPLAGGYEQYF.